The 20 T cell receptor beta chains presented below share a single source sample, sequenced in a study of blood T cell repertoires in COVID-19. The table came from immunoSEQ multiplex PCR; TCRdb's copy has only in-frame clones and leaves some out. The sample holds more than 110,000 clones, around nine tenths seen once. The specimen sequenced was peripheral blood. Receptors were obtained from a woman aged 40 to 50 with acute or convalescent COVID-19.

The rearrangement links TRBV7-8 to TRBJ1-3, with TRBD1 as a possible D gene (6 bases). CDR1 is SGHVS and CDR2 is FQNEAQ in the germline V gene. V dropped 1 base and J dropped 2 bases, with 12 bases sitting between them. The CDR3 sequence is 16 residues long. DNA of the CDR3: TGTGCCAGCAGCTTAGAGGGGGTTTTCACTGGAAACACCATATATTTT. Translated, it gives CASSLEGVFTGNTIYF.

With respect to this clone: Different DNA sequences within this sample yield the same CDR3. The chain links TRBV9 to TRBJ1-3; maybe TRBD1 (5 bases). This CDR3 contains 16 residues. CDR1 is SGDLS and CDR2 is YYNGEE in the germline V gene. Trimming removed 0 bases at V and 0 bases at J, with 10 bases between. The CDR3 here is CASSVAYRSSGNTIYF. CDR3 nucleotides: TGTGCCAGCAGCGTAGCCTACAGGTCCTCTGGAAACACCATATATTTT.

The chain links TRBV5-1 to TRBJ1-2; 7 positions match TRBD1. CDR3 length equals 15 residues. Germline V CDR1 and CDR2: SGHRS, YFSETQ. The V segment lost 4 bases and the J segment 0 bases; nucleotides outside the gene matches: 6. In nucleotides, the CDR3 is TGCGCCAGCAGCCCGGGACAGACTTCTAACTATGGCTACACCTTC. Its protein product is CASSPGQTSNYGYTF. The full variable domain, with the rest looked up from reference TRBV5-1 and TRBJ1-2, is KAGVTQTPRYLIKTRGQQVTLSCSPISGHRSVSWYQQTPGQGLQFLFEYFSETQRNKGNFPGRFSGRQFSNSRSEMNVSTLELGDSALYLCASSPGQTSNYGYTFGSGTRLTVV.

This rearrangement joins TRBV29-1 to TRBJ1-6, with 7 positions matching TRBD1. The CDR3 consists of 14 residues. J gave up 5 bases and V 5 bases, and 6 bases lay outside the gene matches. In germline, CDR1 is SQVTM, CDR2 ANQGSEA. CDR3 sequence (DNA): TGCAGCGTTCTGCAGACAGGGAATAATTCACCCCTCCACTTT. Amino acid sequence: CSVLQTGNNSPLHF. The whole variable domain, filled in from reference TRBV29-1 and TRBJ1-6, reads SAVISQKPSRDICQRGTSLTIQCQVDSQVTMMFWYRQQPGQSLTLIATANQGSEATYESGFVIDKFPISRPNLTFSTLTVSNMSPEDSSIYLCSVLQTGNNSPLHFGNGTRLTVT.

The chain links TRBV10-3 to TRBJ1-5; the D gene is possibly TRBD1 (5 bases). The CDR3 extends over 12 amino acids. Trimming took off 8 bases at V and 4 bases at J, with 9 bases between the two ends. Germline V gene lookup returns CDR1 ENHRY and CDR2 SYGVKD. This chain's CDR3 is CAIGQGNQPQHF. The CDR3 nucleotides read TGTGCCATCGGGCAGGGAAATCAGCCCCAGCATTTT.

The rearrangement links TRBV7-2 to TRBJ2-1, with D possibly TRBD2 on 7 matching bases. CDR1 SGHTA and CDR2 FQGNSA come from the germline V gene. Trimming took 4 bases from V and 8 from J, leaving 15 bases between them. The CDR3 has 14 amino acids. CDR3 DNA sequence: TGTGCCAGCAGCTCTCTTGGGGGGGCATATGAGCAGTTCTTC. It translates to CASSSLGGAYEQFF.

This clone is a singleton in its sample. The chain joins TRBV7-8 to TRBJ1-2, with no clear D. Germline CDR1 SGHVS, CDR2 FQNEAQ. This CDR3 comprises 15 residues. Trimming shortened V by 4 bases and J by 5 bases, and 17 bases separated the two germline ends. The chain's CDR3 is CASSSVVKQNYGYTF. CDR3 nucleotides: TGTGCCAGCAGCTCGGTGGTCAAACAGAATTATGGCTACACCTTC.

This chain joins TRBV9 and TRBJ2-7, with 10 bases that match TRBD1. Germline V gives CDR1 SGDLS, CDR2 YYNGEE. After removal of 4 bases from V and 3 bases from J, the junction contained 7 bases not matched to a gene. The CDR3 is 15 amino acids. CDR3 bases: TGTGCCAGCAGCTCCCGGGACAGGGGAGGCTACGAGCAGTACTTC. Its protein product is CASSSRDRGGYEQYF.

This chain's CDR3 is CASSDRGNNQPQHF. In DNA form, the CDR3 reads TGTGCCAGCAGTGACCGCGGGAACAATCAGCCCCAGCATTTT. V usage is TRBV6-4 and J usage is TRBJ1-5; no clear D. CDR3 length: 14 amino acids. CDR1 and CDR2 (germline): MRHNA, SNTAGT. V dropped 2 bases and J dropped 3 bases, with 8 bases sitting between them.

This clone was counted a few times. The chain employs TRBV5-1 and TRBJ2-6; D may be TRBD1 (6 bases). The V end lost 4 bases, the J end lost 0 bases, and 20 bases lay between the germline ends. CDR3 length: 19 residues. Germline-derived CDR1 and CDR2 are SGHRS and YFSETQ. CDR3 protein: CASSAASINRDSGANVLTF. The CDR3 DNA sequence: TGCGCCAGCAGCGCTGCCAGCATAAACAGGGACTCTGGGGCCAACGTCCTGACTTTC.

This clone was observed a single time. CDR3: CASSITPGQGVSNQPQHF. DNA of the CDR3: TGTGCCAGCAGCATTACGCCGGGACAGGGGGTTTCCAATCAGCCCCAGCATTTT. This chain connects TRBV5-5 to TRBJ1-5, with 11 bases that match TRBD1. Germline-derived CDR1 and CDR2 are SGHKS and YYEKEE (reference sequence). After removal of 4 bases from V and 3 bases from J, the junction contained 12 bases not matched to a gene. The CDR3 length is 18 residues.

This clone was picked up one time. The V call is TRBV5-4, the J call TRBJ2-2; TRBD2 agrees at 10 bases. V lost 4 bases to trimming and J lost 5 bases; unmatched junction nucleotides: 5. This CDR3 comprises 15 residues. The germline CDR1 and CDR2 sequences are SGHNT and YYREEE (reference sequence). CDR3 region: CASSPQAGGTGELFF. DNA for the CDR3: TGTGCCAGCAGCCCCCAAGCGGGAGGGACCGGGGAGCTGTTTTTT.

The chain is built from TRBV30 and TRBJ2-7; D may be TRBD2 (6 bases). Germline CDR1 reads GTSNPN; CDR2 reads SVGIG (reference sequence). The CDR3 loop spans 13 amino acids. Trimming took 8 bases from V and 3 from J, leaving 17 bases between them. The CDR3 DNA reads TGTGCCCTGGACCGGGGGTTCGGCTACGAGCAGTACTTC. It encodes CALDRGFGYEQYF. Supplemented by reference TRBV30 and TRBJ2-7, the full variable domain reads SQTIHQWPATLVQPVGSPLSLECTVEGTSNPNLYWYRQAAGRGLQLLFYSVGIGQISSEVPQNLSASRPQDRQFILSSKKLLLSDSGFYLCALDRGFGYEQYFGPGTRLTVT.

The chain couples TRBV5-1 to TRBJ2-3; 8 positions agree with TRBD2. Unmatched junction bases numbered 10, after V lost 5 bases and J lost 2 bases. The CDR3 spans 16 residues. Germline CDR1 is SGHRS and CDR2 is YFSETQ. The CDR3 region is CASSKGSSGATDTQYF. The CDR3, as DNA: TGCGCCAGCAGTAAGGGGAGTAGCGGGGCCACAGATACGCAGTATTTT.

In its sample, this clone was seen once. The chain combines TRBV9 with TRBJ2-5; 12 positions agree with TRBD1. The ends lost 3 bases at V and 5 bases at J; junction bases unmatched: 8. Germline CDR1 reads SGDLS; CDR2 reads YYNGEE. The CDR3 contains 16 residues. The CDR3 DNA sequence: TGTGCCAGCAGCGCTCCGGGACAGGGGGCCGGGGAGACCCAGTACTTC. As protein: CASSAPGQGAGETQYF.

This rearrangement joins TRBV4-3 to TRBJ1-5, with 7 positions matching TRBD1. With V trimmed by 6 bases and J by 1 base, 6 bases remained unmatched. CDR3 length: 15 amino acids. From germline, CDR1 is LGHNA and CDR2 YSLEER. The CDR3 region has the DNA TGCGCCAGCAGAGACAGGGCGGGAAGCAATCAGCCCCAGCATTTT. As protein: CASRDRAGSNQPQHF.

The genes are TRBV2 and TRBJ2-5; D is perhaps TRBD1 (6 bases). The CDR3 has 13 residues. Trimming removed 7 bases at V and 5 bases at J, with 14 bases between. Germline CDR1 is SNHLY and CDR2 is FYNNEI. As DNA, the CDR3 is TGTGCCAGCACCCTGGACAGTTTTGAGACCCAGTACTTC. Its protein product is CASTLDSFETQYF.

The chain couples TRBV14 to TRBJ2-7; possibly TRBD2 for D (5 bases). This CDR3 comprises 16 residues. Germline CDR1 SGHDN, CDR2 FVKESK. The ends were cut back, 0 bases at V and 5 bases at J, with 17 bases in the middle. The CDR3 reads CASSQESPGIFDEQYF. The CDR3 coding sequence is TGTGCCAGCAGCCAAGAAAGTCCGGGGATCTTCGACGAGCAGTACTTC. Combining the CDR3 with reference TRBV14 and TRBJ2-7 gives the whole variable domain EAGVTQFPSHSVIEKGQTVTLRCDPISGHDNLYWYRRVMGKEIKFLLHFVKESKQDESGMPNNRFLAERTGGTYSTLKVQPAELEDSGVYFCASSQESPGIFDEQYFGPGTRLTVT.

The gene calls are TRBV13 and TRBJ2-7, with D maybe TRBD1 (8 bases). Germline V gene data show CDR1 as PRHDT and CDR2 as FYEKMQ (reference sequence). Trimming cost V 1 base and J 6 bases, with 16 bases left between them. The CDR3 spans 15 residues. The CDR3 loop reads CASSLEENRGGEQYF. CDR3 sequence (DNA): TGTGCCAGCAGCTTAGAGGAGAACAGGGGGGGCGAGCAGTACTTC.

This chain connects TRBV5-3 to TRBJ1-2; 11 bases align to TRBD1. TRBV5-3 is an ORF for which the function is uncertain. The CDR3 sequence is 12 residues long. V was pared by 10 bases and J by 5 bases, with 4 bases of the junction left unmatched. The CDR3 nucleotides are TGTGCCCGGGGACAGGGGGTTTATGGCTACACCTTC. It yields the protein CARGQGVYGYTF.